This TCR beta chain is from a study of T-cell memory formation after mild COVID-19. TCRdb re-called the 5' RACE reads through MiXCR, storing one row per CDR3 protein. The data contain approximately 270,000 distinct CDR3 sequences, 15% to 20% of them singletons. Per the germline V gene, CDR1 is LNHNV and CDR2 is YYDKDF (reference sequence). This CDR3 region has 15 residues. V was shortened by 1 base and J by 0 bases, with 8 bases between the two germline ends. General study results and limits: Certain responding clones were present in pre-infection memory, suggesting participation of cross-reactive memory.

This clonotype has only a few counts. What it binds is unknown. Sequenced sample: PBMCs or a T cell subset sorted from them (not recorded which). This receptor was obtained from a man younger than 35 who had mild COVID-19 (a few samples of this study predate the infection). Cell type and time point are not known. The rearrangement uses TRBV15 and TRBJ2-3; D unresolved. CDR3 coding DNA: TGTGCCACCAGCAGAGGTCCTACTAGCACAGATACGCAGTATTTT. Translating it yields CATSRGPTSTDTQYF.